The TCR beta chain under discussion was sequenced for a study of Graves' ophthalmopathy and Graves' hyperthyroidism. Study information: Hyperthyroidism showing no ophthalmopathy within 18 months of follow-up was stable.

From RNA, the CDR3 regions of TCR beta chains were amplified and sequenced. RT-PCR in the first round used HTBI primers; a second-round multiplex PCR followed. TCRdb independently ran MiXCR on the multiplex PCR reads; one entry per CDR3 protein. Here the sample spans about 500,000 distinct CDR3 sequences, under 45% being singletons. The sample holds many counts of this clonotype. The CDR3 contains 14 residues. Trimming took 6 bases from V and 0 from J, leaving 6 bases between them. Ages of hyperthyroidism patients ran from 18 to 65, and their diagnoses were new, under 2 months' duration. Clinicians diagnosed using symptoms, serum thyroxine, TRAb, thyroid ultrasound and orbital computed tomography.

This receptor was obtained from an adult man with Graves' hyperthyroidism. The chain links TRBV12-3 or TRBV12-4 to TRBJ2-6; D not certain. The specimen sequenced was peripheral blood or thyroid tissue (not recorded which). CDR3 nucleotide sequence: TGTGCCAGCAGGAGTAGCTCTGGGGCCAACGTCCTGACTTTC. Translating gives CASRSSSGANVLTF.